Only a few counts were recorded for the clone carrying this T cell receptor (beta chain). The protocol was immunoSEQ multiplex PCR, while the TCRdb copy is restricted to in-frame clones and leaves out a portion. Of 240,000 or so clones listed, around nine tenths are singletons. The sample comes from a study of blood T cell repertoires in COVID-19. Germline-derived CDR1 and CDR2 are SGDLS and YYNGEE. With V trimmed by 3 bases and J by 3 bases, 5 bases remained unmatched. The CDR3 sequence is 15 residues long. The chain couples TRBV9 to TRBJ2-5; 10 bases agree with TRBD2. The TCR was taken from a middle-aged man who had recovered from COVID-19. Sequencing was performed on PBMCs or T cells enriched from blood (not recorded which). Here the CDR3 reads CASSESGGAEETQYF. CDR3 nucleotides: TGTGCCAGCAGCGAGAGCGGGGGGGCTGAAGAGACCCAGTACTTC. The variable domain in full, completed from reference TRBV9 and TRBJ2-5, reads DSGVTQTPKHLITATGQRVTLRCSPRSGDLSVYWYQQSLDQGLQFLIQYYNGEERAKGNILERFSAQQFPDLHSELNLSSLELGDSALYFCASSESGGAEETQYFGPGTRLLVL.